These T cell receptor beta chains were read from a single sample in a study of vaccination and CD4 T cells after COVID-19. One entry per CDR3 protein, called by TCRdb with MiXCR from the PCR reads. The sample holds about 20,000 distinct CDR3 sequences, less than 70% seen once. Sample: CD4+ T cells from blood, taken after SARS-CoV-2 vaccination. These receptors were collected from a human donor who had recovered from COVID-19. CDR3s include the opening cysteine and the closing phenylalanine or tryptophan. D genes are given only for firm matches. Only some rows state a clone size, as once, few, many or a class for expanded clones.

>-|TRBD1|TRBV24-1|TRBJ2-5
TGTGCCACCAGTGCCCTCGACAGGGAAGAGACCCAGTACTTC
CATSALDREETQYF
>-|TRBD1|TRBV6-4|TRBJ2-3
TGTGCCAGCAGGTTGACAGGGGGCCTCACAGATACGCAGTATTTT
CASRLTGGLTDTQYF
>-|TRBD2|TRBV2|TRBJ2-3
TGTGCCAGCAGTGAGGGACTAGCGGGAGGGGGCACAGATACGCAGTATTTT
CASSEGLAGGGTDTQYF
>few|-|TRBV6-1|TRBJ1-2
TGTGCCAGCAGCGACCCGGATCTTTACTACACCTTC
CASSDPDLYYTF
>-|-|TRBV6-5|TRBJ1-5
TGTGCCAGCAGTTTGGGGGAGGTTTATAGCAATCAGCCCCAGCATTTT
CASSLGEVYSNQPQHF
>-|-|TRBV20-1|TRBJ1-3
TGCAGTGCTACGTTGGTAAACACCATATATTTT
CSATLVNTIYF
>few|TRBD1|TRBV10-3|TRBJ2-3
TGTGCCATCACCACAGGGGGTAGCACAGATACGCAGTATTTT
CAITTGGSTDTQYF
>few|-|TRBV27|TRBJ2-2
TGTGCCAGCAGTTTAAATAGCGGAGGGAACACCGGGGAGCTGTTTTTT
CASSLNSGGNTGELFF
>-|TRBD1|TRBV6-1|TRBJ1-5
TGTGCCAGCAGTCCTAACAGGGGATTAGTTCAGCCCCAGCATTTT
CASSPNRGLVQPQHF
>-|TRBD1|TRBV7-2|TRBJ1-5
TGTGCCAGCAGCGTCGACAGGGGTGGTCAGCCCCAGCATTTT
CASSVDRGGQPQHF
>once|-|TRBV6-2/TRBV6-3|TRBJ1-5
TGTGCCAGCAGTTTCGCAGGGCGCAATCAGCCCCAGCATTTT
CASSFAGRNQPQHF